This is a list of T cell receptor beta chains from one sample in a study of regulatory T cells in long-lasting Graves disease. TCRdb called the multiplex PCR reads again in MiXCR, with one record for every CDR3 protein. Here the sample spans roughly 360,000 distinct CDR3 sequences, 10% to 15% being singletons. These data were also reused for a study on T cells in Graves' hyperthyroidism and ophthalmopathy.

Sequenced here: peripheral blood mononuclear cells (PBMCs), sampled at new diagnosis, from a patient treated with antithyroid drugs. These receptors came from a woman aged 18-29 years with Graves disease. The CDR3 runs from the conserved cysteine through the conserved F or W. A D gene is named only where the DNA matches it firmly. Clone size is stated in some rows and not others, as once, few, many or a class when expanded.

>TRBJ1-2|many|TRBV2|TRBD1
TGTGCCAGCGGAGGACAGGGGTCTCCTAACTATGGCTACACCTTC
CASGGQGSPNYGYTF
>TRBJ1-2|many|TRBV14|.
TGTGCCAGCAGCCAAGATCGCACAAGGCGTAACTATGGCTACACCTTC
CASSQDRTRRNYGYTF
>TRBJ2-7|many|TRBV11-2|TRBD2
TGTGCCAGCAGCCGAATAGCGGGAGGGCCAAAGCAGTACTTC
CASSRIAGGPKQYF
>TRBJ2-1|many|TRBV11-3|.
TGTGCCAGCAGCCCAGATCGGCCCGACTCCTACAATGAGCAGTTCTTC
CASSPDRPDSYNEQFF
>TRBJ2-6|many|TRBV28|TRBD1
TGTGCCAGCAGTTTTGACAGGGGTCAAAACTCTGGGGCCAACGTCCTGACTTTC
CASSFDRGQNSGANVLTF
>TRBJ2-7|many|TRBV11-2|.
TGTGCCAGCAGCCTAGGCGGGGGCAGGGGCGAGCAGTACTTC
CASSLGGGRGEQYF
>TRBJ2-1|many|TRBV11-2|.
TGTGCCAGCAGCTTAGGAATAAGGGAGAAATACAATGAGCAGTTCTTC
CASSLGIREKYNEQFF
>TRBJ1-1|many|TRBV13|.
TGTGCCAGCAGCTTAGGGGTCCGGGGGCGGGAATTTGGTGAAGCTTTCTTT
CASSLGVRGREFGEAFF
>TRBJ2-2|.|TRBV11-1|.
TGTGCCAGCAGCTTAGTTAGGCCCCCTCACACCGGGGAGCTGTTTTTT
CASSLVRPPHTGELFF
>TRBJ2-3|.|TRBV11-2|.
TGTGCCAGCAGTATCGGCACAGATACGCAGTATTTT
CASSIGTDTQYF
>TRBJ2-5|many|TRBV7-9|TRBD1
TGTGCCAGCAGTCCCATGACAGGGGCCCAAGAGACCCAGTACTTC
CASSPMTGAQETQYF
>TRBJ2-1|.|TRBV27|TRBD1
TGTGCTACTCCAGGGGGCCCAGCACCACTCATAACCTACAATGAGCAGTTCTTC
CATPGGPAPLITYNEQFF
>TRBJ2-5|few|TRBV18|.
TGTGCCAGCTCACCATGGGCGGTGAAAGAGACCCAGTACTTC
CASSPWAVKETQYF
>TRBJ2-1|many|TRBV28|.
TGTGCCAGCAGTTGGGCGGTCTCCTACAATGAGCAGTTCTTC
CASSWAVSYNEQFF
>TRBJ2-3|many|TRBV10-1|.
TGCGCCAGCAGTGAAAGGATAACTTTCACAGATACGCAGTATTTT
CASSERITFTDTQYF
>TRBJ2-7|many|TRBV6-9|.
TGTGCCAGCAGTTACGGTATGGGAAGCTCCTACGAGCAGTACTTC
CASSYGMGSSYEQYF
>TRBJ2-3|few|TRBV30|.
TGTGCCTGGAGGCCTCCATTAGTGGATACGCAGTATTTT
CAWRPPLVDTQYF
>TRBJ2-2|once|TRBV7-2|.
TGTGCCAGCAGCTGGGGGCAGGGAACCGGGGAGCTGTTTTTT
CASSWGQGTGELFF
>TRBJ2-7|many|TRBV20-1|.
TGCAGTGCTAGAGGCGCCCTGAGGGGGATCTCCTACGAGCAGTACTTC
CSARGALRGISYEQYF
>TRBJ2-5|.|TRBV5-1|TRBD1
TGCGCCACCGGGTTGGGACAGAAACAAGAGACCCAGTACTTC
CATGLGQKQETQYF